These 12 T cell receptor beta chains were all obtained from the same sample, sequenced in a study of blood T cell repertoires in COVID-19. Method: immunoSEQ multiplex PCR; TCRdb's copy keeps in-frame clones and lacks some. The top ten hold about 15% of the sample, which has hundreds of thousands of clones, approximately 86% seen once. The sample was PBMCs or T cells enriched from blood (not recorded which). Receptors were obtained from a woman aged 50 to 60 with acute COVID-19.

V gene TRBV6-2 or TRBV6-3 combines with J gene TRBJ1-4; D possibly corresponds to TRBD1 (6 bases). The germline V gene has CDR1 MNHEY and CDR2 SVGEGT. V was trimmed by 4 bases and J by 8 bases, leaving 11 bases between them. CDR3 length: 13 amino acids. The chain's CDR3 is CASSSRQGEKLFF. The CDR3 region has the DNA TGTGCCAGCAGTTCCAGGCAGGGGGAAAAACTGTTTTTT.

The rearrangement uses TRBV7-6 and TRBJ2-3, with D perhaps TRBD2 (5 bases). The CDR3 has 17 amino acids. From germline, CDR1 is SGHVS and CDR2 FNYEAQ. V lost 5 bases and J 2 bases, leaving 20 bases between the germline ends. The CDR3 region is CASSIYGVSPYTDTQYF. The CDR3, as DNA: TGTGCCAGCAGCATTTACGGGGTGTCTCCTTACACAGATACGCAGTATTTT. The full variable domain, its missing parts supplied by reference TRBV7-6 and TRBJ2-3, is GAGVSQSPRYKVTKRGQDVALRCDPISGHVSLYWYRQALGQGPEFLTYFNYEAQQDKSGLPNDRFSAERPEGSISTLTIQRTEQRDSAMYRCASSIYGVSPYTDTQYFGPGTRLTVL.

This chain uses TRBV4-3 with TRBJ2-2; D might be TRBD2 (5 bases). V was clipped by 5 bases and J by 6 bases, with 19 bases between them. The CDR3 runs 16 residues. Germline loops: CDR1 LGHNA, CDR2 YSLEER. CDR3 DNA sequence: TGCGCCAGCAGCGCTCAAGCGGCGCAGAGGGCCGGGGAGCTGTTTTTT. It codes for CASSAQAAQRAGELFF.

The V call is TRBV5-1, the J call TRBJ1-4, with 7 bases fitting TRBD1. CDR3 size: 14 residues. V lost 5 bases to trimming and J lost 6 bases; unmatched junction nucleotides: 7. Germline CDR1 is SGHRS and CDR2 is YFSETQ. The CDR3 loop is CASRGGREDEKLFF. CDR3 DNA: TGCGCCAGCAGAGGGGGCAGGGAGGATGAAAAACTGTTTTTT. Filled out from reference TRBV5-1 and TRBJ1-4, the complete variable domain reads KAGVTQTPRYLIKTRGQQVTLSCSPISGHRSVSWYQQTPGQGLQFLFEYFSETQRNKGNFPGRFSGRQFSNSRSEMNVSTLELGDSALYLCASRGGREDEKLFFGSGTQLSVL.

The rearrangement links TRBV6-2 or TRBV6-3 to TRBJ2-7, with TRBD1 identical over 7 bases. The CDR3 extends over 14 amino acids. Germline V gene data show CDR1 as MNHEY and CDR2 as SVGEGT. Germline trimming cut 5 bases from V and 6 bases from J; bases unmatched to any gene: 10. The CDR3 nucleotides read TGTGCCAGCAGTCCCTGGACAGGATTGGGCGAGCAGTACTTC. This gives the protein CASSPWTGLGEQYF.

The genes are TRBV6-1 and TRBJ2-1; TRBD1 matches 8 bases. The CDR3 totals 17 residues. Germline values: CDR1 MNHNS, CDR2 SASEGT. Trimming cost V 0 bases and J 0 bases; bases outside gene matches: 4. The CDR3 is CASSEATGGYSYNEQFF. The CDR3 nucleotides read TGTGCCAGCAGTGAAGCAACAGGGGGATACTCCTACAATGAGCAGTTCTTC.

J is TRBJ2-7 and V is TRBV3-1 (or the pseudogene TRBV3-2); a possible D gene is TRBD2 (6 bases). The CDR3 has 13 residues. CDR1 is LGHDT, CDR2 YNNKEL, per germline (reference sequence). Trimming left V 2 bases short and J 6 bases short, with 11 bases between. DNA for the CDR3: TGTGCCAGCAGCCAAACCGGGGGACTCGAGCAGTACTTC. It specifies CASSQTGGLEQYF.

The rearrangement joins TRBV7-7 to TRBJ2-5, with a tentative D call TRBD2 (6 bases). The V end was cut by 0 bases, the J end by 2 bases, with 13 bases between. This CDR3 is 16 amino acids long. Germline V gives CDR1 SSHAT, CDR2 FNYEAQ (reference sequence). The CDR3 region has the DNA TGTGCCAGCAGCTTAGCCCTGGGGGGAGGACAAGAGACCCAGTACTTC. This encodes CASSLALGGGQETQYF.

V gene TRBV30 combines with J gene TRBJ2-3; a possible D gene is TRBD1 (5 bases). The CDR3 has 18 amino acids. V dropped 0 bases and J dropped 0 bases, with 19 bases sitting between them. Germline values: CDR1 GTSNPN, CDR2 SVGIG (reference sequence). As DNA, the CDR3 is TGTGCCTGGAGTGTACTTCTCGGACATGCCTCTAGCACAGATACGCAGTATTTT. The encoded protein is CAWSVLLGHASSTDTQYF.

This clone appeared once. The chain has TRBV7-2 and TRBJ2-7; 7 bases line up with TRBD1. Germline-derived CDR1 and CDR2 are SGHTA and FQGNSA. V lost 7 bases to trimming and J lost 2 bases; unmatched junction nucleotides: 8. The CDR3 consists of 14 residues. CDR3 bases: TGTGCCAGCACCCACGGGACAGCCGCCTACGAGCAGTACTTC. Amino acids: CASTHGTAAYEQYF.

The rearrangement links TRBV6-5 to TRBJ1-6, with D perhaps TRBD1 (6 bases). The V end was cut by 6 bases, the J end by 7 bases, with 16 bases between. Germline CDR1 reads MNHEY; CDR2 reads SVGAGI. CDR3 size: 15 residues. This CDR3 reads CASRSQGRRNSPLHF. The CDR3, as DNA: TGTGCCAGCAGATCCCAGGGGCGGCGGAATTCACCCCTCCACTTT.

This chain's CDR3 is CASSHVTRQEAFF. As DNA, the CDR3 is TGTGCCAGCAGCCATGTCACTCGACAGGAAGCTTTCTTT. This chain uses TRBV4-2 with TRBJ1-1; D perhaps matches TRBD1 (5 bases). V lost 3 bases, J lost 8 bases, and 13 bases lay in between. The CDR3 consists of 13 residues. The V gene's germline CDR1 is LGHNA and CDR2 YNFKEQ.